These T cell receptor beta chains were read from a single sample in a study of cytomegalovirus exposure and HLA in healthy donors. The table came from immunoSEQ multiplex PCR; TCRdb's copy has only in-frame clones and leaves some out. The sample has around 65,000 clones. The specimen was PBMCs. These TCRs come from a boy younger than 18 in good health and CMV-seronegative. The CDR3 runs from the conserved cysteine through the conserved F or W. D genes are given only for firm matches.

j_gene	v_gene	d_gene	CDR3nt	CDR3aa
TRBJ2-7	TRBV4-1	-	TGCGCCAGCAGCCGAGTAGAACGGGACACGTCCTACGAGCAGTACTTC	CASSRVERDTSYEQYF
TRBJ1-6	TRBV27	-	TGTGCCAGCAGTCCAGGGGTCACTTATTCACCCCTCCACTTT	CASSPGVTYSPLHF
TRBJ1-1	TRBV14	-	TGTGCCAGCAGCCAAGAAAGGGGGGGGCTCACTGAAGCTTTCTTT	CASSQERGGLTEAFF
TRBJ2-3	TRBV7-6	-	TGTGCCAGCAGCTTAGGCCATGGGACTGGCTCTAGCACAGATACGCAGTATTTT	CASSLGHGTGSSTDTQYF
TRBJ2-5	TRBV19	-	TGTGCCAGTAGTATAAAAGAGAAGGGGACACCTTGGGAGACCCAGTACTTC	CASSIKEKGTPWETQYF
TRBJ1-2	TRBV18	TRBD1	TGTGCCAGCTCCCCCCGGGACAGCGCTAACTATGGCTACACCTTC	CASSPRDSANYGYTF
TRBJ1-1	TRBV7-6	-	TGTGCCAGCAGCTTGGCGGGGGGTGGCTCGGCTGAAGCTTTCTTT	CASSLAGGGSAEAFF
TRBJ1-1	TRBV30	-	TGTGCCTGCCTAGGTGGCGCGAACACTGAAGCTTTCTTT	CACLGGANTEAFF
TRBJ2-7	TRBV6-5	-	TGTGCCAGCAGCCAAAGGGTAGGGGCCGCCTACGAGCAGTACTTC	CASSQRVGAAYEQYF
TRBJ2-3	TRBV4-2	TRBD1	TGTGCCAGCAGCCAAGACTCAAAGGGACGACAGGGGATTAAGGGGAAGAGCACAGATACGCAGTATTTT	CASSQDSKGRQGIKGKSTDTQYF
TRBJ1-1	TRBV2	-	TGTGCCAGCAGTGAATTGGGAGACCCTAACACTGAAGCTTTCTTT	CASSELGDPNTEAFF
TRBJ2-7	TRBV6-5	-	TGTGCCAGCAGTCTCGGCCAGGGAGGCGAGCAGTACTTC	CASSLGQGGEQYF
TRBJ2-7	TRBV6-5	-	TGTGCCAGCAGGGGAGGTTATCCTGGCGACGAGCAGTACTTC	CASRGGYPGDEQYF
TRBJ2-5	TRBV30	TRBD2	TGTGCCTGGAGTGTGAAGACTAGCGGGGTCGAGACCCAGTACTTC	CAWSVKTSGVETQYF
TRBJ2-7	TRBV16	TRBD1	TGTGCCAGCAGCCTAGTAGGACAGGGCTCCTACGAGCAGTACTTC	CASSLVGQGSYEQYF
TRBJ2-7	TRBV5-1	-	TGCGCCAGCAGCCTGAGTGGGGCTAGCTCCTACGAGCAGTACTTC	CASSLSGASSYEQYF
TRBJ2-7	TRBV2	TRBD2	TGTGCCAGCAAGGGTAGCGGGAGTACCGAGCAGTACTTC	CASKGSGSTEQYF
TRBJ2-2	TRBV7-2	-	TGTGCCAGCAGTCCCAGGGGAACCGGGGAGCTGTTTTTT	CASSPRGTGELFF
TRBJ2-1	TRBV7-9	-	TGTGCCAGCAGCCATTTAGGTGCAGGAAGCTCCTACAATGAGCAGTTCTTC	CASSHLGAGSSYNEQFF
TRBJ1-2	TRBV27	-	TGTGCCAGCAGCTTGAACACCTTCTATGGCTACACCTTC	CASSLNTFYGYTF
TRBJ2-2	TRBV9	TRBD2	TGTGCCAGCAGCCTAGGACTAGCGGGGATGGACACCGGGGAGCTGTTTTTT	CASSLGLAGMDTGELFF
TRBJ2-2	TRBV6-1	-	TGTGCCAGCAATAATCCCGGGGAGCTGTTTTTT	CASNNPGELFF
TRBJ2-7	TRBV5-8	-	TGTGCCAGCAGTTTAGAACCGTATGCCTACGAGCAGTACTTC	CASSLEPYAYEQYF
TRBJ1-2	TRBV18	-	TGTGCCAGCTCACCCGCGGGGAGCCCCTACGGCTACACCTTC	CASSPAGSPYGYTF
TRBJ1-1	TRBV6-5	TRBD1	TGTGCCAGCAGCCGAGACAGGGGGCATGGGGCTGAAGCTTTCTTT	CASSRDRGHGAEAFF
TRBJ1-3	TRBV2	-	TGTGCCAGCAGAGAGGGCCGCCCGAGGTCTGGAAACACCATATATTTT	CASREGRPRSGNTIYF
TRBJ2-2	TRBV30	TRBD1	TGTGCCTGGATTGACAGGGCTAGGTTCACCGGGGAGCTGTTTTTT	CAWIDRARFTGELFF
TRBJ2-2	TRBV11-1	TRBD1	TGTGCCAGCACCCTTGAACAGGGGACCGGGGAGCTGTTTTTT	CASTLEQGTGELFF
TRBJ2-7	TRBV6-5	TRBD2	TGTGCCAGCAGCCCAAGGCGGGGGGGCTTATACGAGCAGTACTTC	CASSPRRGGLYEQYF
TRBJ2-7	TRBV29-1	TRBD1	TGCAGCGAGCTTACAGGGGGCGAGTCCTACGAGCAGTACTTC	CSELTGGESYEQYF
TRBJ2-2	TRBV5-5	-	TGTGCCAGCAGCTTCCTCGGCGGAAATATCCCCACCGGGGAGCTGTTTTTT	CASSFLGGNIPTGELFF
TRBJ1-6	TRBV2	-	TGTGCCAGCAGTCTGCGACAGGCTAATTCACCCCTCCACTTT	CASSLRQANSPLHF
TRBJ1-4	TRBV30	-	TGTGCCTGGAGTTCGGTTGCCGCAACTAATGAAAAACTGTTTTTT	CAWSSVAATNEKLFF
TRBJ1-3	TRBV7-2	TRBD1	TGTGCCAGCAGCATCTACAGGGGAACTGGAAACACCATATATTTT	CASSIYRGTGNTIYF
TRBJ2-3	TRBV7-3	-	TGTGCCAGCAGCTTGACACACACAGATACGCAGTATTTT	CASSLTHTDTQYF
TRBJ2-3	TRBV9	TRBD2	TGTGCCAGCAGCGTAGAGGTGGGGGGGGATACGCAGTATTTT	CASSVEVGGDTQYF
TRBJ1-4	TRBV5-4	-	TGTGCCAGCAGCTCAGGGACTAATGAAAAACTGTTTTTT	CASSSGTNEKLFF
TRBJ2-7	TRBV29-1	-	TGCAGCGTTGAATTTGGGGCTAGTGGGTCCTACGAGCAGTACTTC	CSVEFGASGSYEQYF
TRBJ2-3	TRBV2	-	TGTGCCAGCACCGAGGATACGCAGTATTTT	CASTEDTQYF
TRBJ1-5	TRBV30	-	TGTGCCTGGACGGGGGGACCTGGCCAGCCCCAGCATTTT	CAWTGGPGQPQHF
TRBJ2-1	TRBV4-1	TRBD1	TGCGCCAGCAGCCAAGGACTGGGACAGGGGGCTCAGGAGCAGTTCTTC	CASSQGLGQGAQEQFF
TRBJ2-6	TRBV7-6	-	TGTGCCAGCAGCGTAGGGGCCATCTCTGGGGCCAACGTCCTGACTTTC	CASSVGAISGANVLTF
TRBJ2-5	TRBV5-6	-	TGTGCCAGCAGCTTACTGGAGACCCAGTACTTC	CASSLLETQYF
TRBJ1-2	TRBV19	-	TGTGCCAGTAAAACAGGGAGTAACTATGGCTACACCTTC	CASKTGSNYGYTF
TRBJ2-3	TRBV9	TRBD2	TGTGCCAGCAGCGAACTAGCGGGAGGCCTCTTCACAGATACGCAGTATTTT	CASSELAGGLFTDTQYF
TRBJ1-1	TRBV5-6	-	TGTGCCAGCAGCTCTCGGCAGGGGAGTACTGAAGCTTTCTTT	CASSSRQGSTEAFF
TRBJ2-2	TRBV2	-	TGTGCCAGCAGTGGGCCAGGGCTTGGCACCGGGGAGCTGTTTTTT	CASSGPGLGTGELFF
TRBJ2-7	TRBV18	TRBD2	TGTGCCAGCTCACCACCGATAAGGACTAGCGGGGGGGCAGTCGAGCAGTACTTC	CASSPPIRTSGGAVEQYF
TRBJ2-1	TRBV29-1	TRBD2	TGCAGCGTACTTGCCGGGAGGGCCATAGATGAGCAGTTCTTC	CSVLAGRAIDEQFF
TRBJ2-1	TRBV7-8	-	TGTGCCTCTACAGGGGGGCGGGGGATCTCTTACAATGAGCAGTTCTTC	CASTGGRGISYNEQFF
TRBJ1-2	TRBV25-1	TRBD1	TGTGCCAGCATAACAGGGGCGGGGGGCTACACCTTC	CASITGAGGYTF
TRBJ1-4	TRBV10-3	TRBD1	TGTGCCATCAAGAGAGGACAGGCTGAGGAAAAACTGTTTTTT	CAIKRGQAEEKLFF
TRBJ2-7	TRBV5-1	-	TGCGCCAGCAGCCCGGACAGTGGCTACTACGAGCAGTACTTC	CASSPDSGYYEQYF
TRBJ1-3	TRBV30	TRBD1	TGTGCCGGGGAGACAGGGCCCGGAAACACCATATATTTT	CAGETGPGNTIYF
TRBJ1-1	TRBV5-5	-	TGTGCCAGCAGCCGTGAGGTGGATCGCACTGAAGCTTTCTTT	CASSREVDRTEAFF
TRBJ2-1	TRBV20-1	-	TGCAGTGCTAGTCCCCTTGCAGGGCAGTTCTTC	CSASPLAGQFF
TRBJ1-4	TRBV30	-	TGTGCCTGGAGGAGGGGAGGGAAAAGAAGTGAGGAAAAACTGTTTTTT	CAWRRGGKRSEEKLFF
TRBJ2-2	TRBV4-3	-	TGCGCCAGCAGCCAAGATCTTCGGAACACCGGGGAGCTGTTTTTT	CASSQDLRNTGELFF